This paragraph reports one T cell receptor (beta chain). Antigen: not known. TCRdb fed the 5' RACE reads into MiXCR, producing one record per CDR3 protein. The sample yields around 770,000 distinct CDR3 sequences, roughly 12% seen once. This entry belongs to a study of CD8 T cells in ankylosing spondylitis. Study results and caveats: Significant enrichment of disease-linked clones was reportedly seen in matched ankylosing spondylitis synovial fluid. A number of the motif variants had already been described in reactive arthritis synovial fluid and blood. Roughly eight highly homologous variants formed a TCR beta motif that appeared characteristic of ankylosing spondylitis blood.

This CDR3 contains 13 residues. The V gene lost 0 bases and the J gene lost 10 bases, with 14 bases spanning the gap. From germline, CDR1 is DFQATT and CDR2 SNEGSKA (reference sequence). The sequence was obtained from a male donor with ankylosing spondylitis. The V and J genes are TRBV20-1 and TRBJ2-3; possible D gene TRBD2, 6 bases. What was sequenced was blood, either unsorted or a sorted T cell fraction (not recorded which). CDR3 sequence: CSARDAGSKAQYF. As DNA, the CDR3 is TGCAGTGCTAGAGACGCGGGGTCAAAGGCGCAGTATTTT.